This paragraph reports one T cell receptor beta chain. Its cognate antigen is unknown. This specimen comes from a study of cytomegalovirus exposure and HLA in healthy donors. Findings of the study overall: Later analysis demonstrated an association between a missense DCLRE1C variant and TCR beta V- and J-gene trimming. Most sequenced TCRs were rare (though some public TCRs occurred in many donors).

The PCR ran on 60 Vbeta and 13 Jbeta primers. The protocol was immunoSEQ multiplex PCR, while the TCRdb copy is restricted to in-frame clones and leaves out a portion. Altogether some 150,000 clones are present, 70% to 90% being singletons, with the ten largest covering about 2.1%. The CDR3 has 16 residues. V lost 3 bases, J lost 3 bases, and 16 bases lay in between. Germline CDR1 reads LGHNA; CDR2 reads YNFKEQ. V gene TRBV4-2 combines with J gene TRBJ2-3, with TRBD2 as a possible D gene (5 bases). Sequences were obtained from PBMCs. The TCR comes from a woman aged 18-35 years in good health and CMV-seronegative. CDR3 in DNA: TGTGCCAGCAGCCAGACTTGGTTTGGCGGGACAGATACGCAGTATTTT. Encoded protein: CASSQTWFGGTDTQYF.